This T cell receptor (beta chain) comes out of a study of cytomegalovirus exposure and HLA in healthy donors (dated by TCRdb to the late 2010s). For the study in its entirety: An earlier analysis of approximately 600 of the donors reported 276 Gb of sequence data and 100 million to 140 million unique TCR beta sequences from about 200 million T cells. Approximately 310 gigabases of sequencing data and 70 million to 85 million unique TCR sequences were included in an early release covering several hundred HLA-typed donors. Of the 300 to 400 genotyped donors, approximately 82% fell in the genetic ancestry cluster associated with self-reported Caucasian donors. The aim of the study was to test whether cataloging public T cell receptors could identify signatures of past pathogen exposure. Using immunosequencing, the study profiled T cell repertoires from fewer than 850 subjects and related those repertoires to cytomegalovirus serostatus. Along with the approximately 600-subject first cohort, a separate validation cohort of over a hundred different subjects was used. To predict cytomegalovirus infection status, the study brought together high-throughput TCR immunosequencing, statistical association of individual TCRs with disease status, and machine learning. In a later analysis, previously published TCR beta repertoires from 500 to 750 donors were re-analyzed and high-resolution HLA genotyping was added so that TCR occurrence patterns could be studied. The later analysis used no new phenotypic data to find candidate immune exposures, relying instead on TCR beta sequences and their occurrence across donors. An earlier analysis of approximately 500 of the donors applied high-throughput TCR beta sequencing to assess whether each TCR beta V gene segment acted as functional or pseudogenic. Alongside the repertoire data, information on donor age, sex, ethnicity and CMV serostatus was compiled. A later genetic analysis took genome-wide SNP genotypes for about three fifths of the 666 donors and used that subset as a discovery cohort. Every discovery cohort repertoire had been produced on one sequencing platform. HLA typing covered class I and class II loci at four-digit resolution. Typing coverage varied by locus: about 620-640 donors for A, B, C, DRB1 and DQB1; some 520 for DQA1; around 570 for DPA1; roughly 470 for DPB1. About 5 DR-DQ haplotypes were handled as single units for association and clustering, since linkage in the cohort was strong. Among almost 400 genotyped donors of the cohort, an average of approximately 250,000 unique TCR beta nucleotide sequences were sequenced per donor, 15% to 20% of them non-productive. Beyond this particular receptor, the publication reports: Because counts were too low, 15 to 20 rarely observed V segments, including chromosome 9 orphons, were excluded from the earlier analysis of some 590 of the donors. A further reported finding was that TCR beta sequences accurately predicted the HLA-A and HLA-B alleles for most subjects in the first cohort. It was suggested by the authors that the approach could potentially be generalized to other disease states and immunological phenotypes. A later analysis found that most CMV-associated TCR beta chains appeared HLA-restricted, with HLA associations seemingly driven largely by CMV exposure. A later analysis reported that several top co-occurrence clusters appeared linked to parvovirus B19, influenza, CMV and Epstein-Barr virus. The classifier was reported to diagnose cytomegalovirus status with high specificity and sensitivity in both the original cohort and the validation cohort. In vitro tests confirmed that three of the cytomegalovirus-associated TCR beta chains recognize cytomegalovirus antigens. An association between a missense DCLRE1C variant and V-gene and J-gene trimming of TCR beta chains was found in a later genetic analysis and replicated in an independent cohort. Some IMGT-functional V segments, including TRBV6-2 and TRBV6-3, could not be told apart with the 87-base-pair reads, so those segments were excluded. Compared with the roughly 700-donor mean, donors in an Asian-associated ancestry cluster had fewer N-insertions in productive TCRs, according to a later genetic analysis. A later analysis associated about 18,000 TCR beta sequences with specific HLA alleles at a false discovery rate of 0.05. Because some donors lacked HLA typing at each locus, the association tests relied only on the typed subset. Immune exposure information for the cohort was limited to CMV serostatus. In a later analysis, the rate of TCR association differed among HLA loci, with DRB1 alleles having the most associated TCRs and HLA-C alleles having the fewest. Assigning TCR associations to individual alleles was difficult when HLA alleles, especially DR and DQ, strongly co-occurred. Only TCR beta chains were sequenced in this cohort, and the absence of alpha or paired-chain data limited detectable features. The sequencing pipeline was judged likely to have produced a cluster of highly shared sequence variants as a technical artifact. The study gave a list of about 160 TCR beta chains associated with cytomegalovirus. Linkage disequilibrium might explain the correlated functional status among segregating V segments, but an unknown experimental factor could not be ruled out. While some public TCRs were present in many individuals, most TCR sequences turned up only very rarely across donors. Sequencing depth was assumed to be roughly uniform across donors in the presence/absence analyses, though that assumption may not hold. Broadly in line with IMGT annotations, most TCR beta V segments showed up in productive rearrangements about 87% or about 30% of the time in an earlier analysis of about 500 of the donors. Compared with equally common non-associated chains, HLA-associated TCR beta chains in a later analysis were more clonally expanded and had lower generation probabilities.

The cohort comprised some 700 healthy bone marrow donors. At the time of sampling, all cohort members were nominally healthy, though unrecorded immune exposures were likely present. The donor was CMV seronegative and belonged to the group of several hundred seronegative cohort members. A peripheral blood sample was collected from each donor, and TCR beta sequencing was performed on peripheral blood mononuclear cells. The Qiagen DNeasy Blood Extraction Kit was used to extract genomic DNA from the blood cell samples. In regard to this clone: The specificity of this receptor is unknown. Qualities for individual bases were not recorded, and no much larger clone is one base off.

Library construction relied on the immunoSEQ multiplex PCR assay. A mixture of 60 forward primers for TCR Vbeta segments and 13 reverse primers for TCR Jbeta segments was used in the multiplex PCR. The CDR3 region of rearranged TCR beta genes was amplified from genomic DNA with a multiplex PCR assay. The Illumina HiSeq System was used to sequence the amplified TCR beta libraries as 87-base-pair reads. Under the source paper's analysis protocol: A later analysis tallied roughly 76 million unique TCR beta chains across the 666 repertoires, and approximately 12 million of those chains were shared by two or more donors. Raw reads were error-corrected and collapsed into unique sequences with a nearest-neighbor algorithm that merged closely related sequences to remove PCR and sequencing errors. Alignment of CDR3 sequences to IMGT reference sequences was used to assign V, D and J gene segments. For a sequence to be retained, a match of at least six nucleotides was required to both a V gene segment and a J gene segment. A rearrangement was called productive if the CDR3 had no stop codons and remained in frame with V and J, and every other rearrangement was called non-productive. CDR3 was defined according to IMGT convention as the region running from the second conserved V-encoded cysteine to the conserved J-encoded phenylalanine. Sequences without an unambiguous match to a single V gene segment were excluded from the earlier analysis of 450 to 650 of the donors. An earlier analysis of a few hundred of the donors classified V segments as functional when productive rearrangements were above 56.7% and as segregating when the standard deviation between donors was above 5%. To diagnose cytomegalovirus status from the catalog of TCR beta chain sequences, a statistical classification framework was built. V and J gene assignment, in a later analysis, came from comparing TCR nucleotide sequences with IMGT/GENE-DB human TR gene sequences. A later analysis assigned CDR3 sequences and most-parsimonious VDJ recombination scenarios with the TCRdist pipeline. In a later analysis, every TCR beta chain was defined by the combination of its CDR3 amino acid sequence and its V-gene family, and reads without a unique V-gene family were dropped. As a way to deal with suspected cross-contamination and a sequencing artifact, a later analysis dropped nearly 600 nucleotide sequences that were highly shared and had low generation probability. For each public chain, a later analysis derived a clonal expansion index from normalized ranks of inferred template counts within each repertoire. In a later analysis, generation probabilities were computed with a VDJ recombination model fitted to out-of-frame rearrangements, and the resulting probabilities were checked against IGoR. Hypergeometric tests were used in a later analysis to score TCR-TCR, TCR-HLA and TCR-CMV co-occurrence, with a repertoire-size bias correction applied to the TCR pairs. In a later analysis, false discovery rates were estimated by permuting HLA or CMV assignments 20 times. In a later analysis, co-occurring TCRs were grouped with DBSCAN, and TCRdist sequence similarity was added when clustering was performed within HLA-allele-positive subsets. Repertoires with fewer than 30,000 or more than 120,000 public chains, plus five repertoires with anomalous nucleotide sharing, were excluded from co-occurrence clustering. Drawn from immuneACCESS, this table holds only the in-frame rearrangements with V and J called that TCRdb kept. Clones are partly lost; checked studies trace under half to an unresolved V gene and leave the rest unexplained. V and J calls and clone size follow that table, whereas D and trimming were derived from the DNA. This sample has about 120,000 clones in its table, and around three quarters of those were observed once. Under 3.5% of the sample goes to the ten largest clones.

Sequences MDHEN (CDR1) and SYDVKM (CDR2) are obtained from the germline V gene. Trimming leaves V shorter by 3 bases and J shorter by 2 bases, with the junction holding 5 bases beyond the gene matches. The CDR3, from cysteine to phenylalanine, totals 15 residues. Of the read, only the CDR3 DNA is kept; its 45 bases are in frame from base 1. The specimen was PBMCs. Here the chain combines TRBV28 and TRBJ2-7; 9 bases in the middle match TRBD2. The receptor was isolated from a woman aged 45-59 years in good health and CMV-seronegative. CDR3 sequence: CASSLAGGSPYEQYF. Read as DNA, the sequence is TGTGCCAGCAGTTTGGCGGGAGGGTCCCCCTACGAGCAGTACTTC. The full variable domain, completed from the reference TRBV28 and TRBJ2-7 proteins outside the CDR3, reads DVKVTQSSRYLVKRTGEKVFLECVQDMDHENMFWYRQDPGLGLRLIYFSYDVKMKEKGDIPEGYSVSREKKERFSLILESASTNQTSMYLCASSLAGGSPYEQYFGPGTRLTVT.